This TCR beta chain came from a study of T cells in Graves' hyperthyroidism and ophthalmopathy. Findings and caveats of the study: The blood repertoire included most of the expanded thyroid clonotypes above 0.001.

Of note for this clonotype: The antigen remains undetermined.

Germline lookup yields CDR1 MGHDK and CDR2 SYGVNS. CDR3 length: 18 amino acids. The V end lost 6 bases, the J end lost 5 bases, and 25 bases lay between the germline ends. In making diagnoses, clinical symptoms, serum thyroxine and TRAb, thyroid ultrasound and orbital computed tomography were all used. TCR beta CDR3 region amplification was performed from RNA transcripts. The HTBI primer set served for first-round RT-PCR of the TCR CDR3. TCRdb redid the calling of the multiplex PCR reads with MiXCR, one entry per CDR3 protein. This table has approximately 700,000 distinct CDR3 sequences, 45% appearing once.

The gene calls are TRBV25-1 and TRBJ1-4; D gene uncertain. This TCR was recovered from an adult man with Graves' disease, either hyperthyroidism or ophthalmopathy (not recorded which). The material sequenced was peripheral blood or thyroid tissue (not recorded which). The CDR3 spells CASSQDLPPVTENEKLFF. As DNA, the CDR3 is TGTGCCAGCAGCCAAGATTTGCCTCCAGTAACGGAGAATGAAAAACTGTTTTTT.